Included here is one T cell receptor (beta chain) sequence, with context. This record belongs to a study of cytomegalovirus exposure and HLA in healthy donors. Germline loops: CDR1 MNHEY, CDR2 SMNVEV (reference sequence). This CDR3 is 15 amino acids long. Germline trimming cut 4 bases from V and 2 bases from J; bases unmatched to any gene: 4. The PCR had 60 Vbeta and 13 Jbeta primers. The protocol was immunoSEQ multiplex PCR, while the TCRdb copy is restricted to in-frame clones and leaves out a portion. This sample carries under 200,000 clones, about four fifths of them seen once, and the ten largest clones take roughly 10%.

Source material: PBMCs. V usage is TRBV27 and J usage is TRBJ1-2; 10 nucleotides match TRBD1. This receptor was identified in a man aged 45-65 years in good health and CMV-seropositive. DNA of the CDR3: TGTGCCAGCAGTTGGTCGACAGGGGGCAACTATGGCTACACCTTC. Translation: CASSWSTGGNYGYTF.